The present T cell receptor (beta chain) was sequenced within a study of blood T cell repertoires in COVID-19. At the level of the study: PBMCs, B-cell-depleted T cells, or T cells provided the cDNA or gDNA that made up the material.

This CDR3 region has 16 residues. After removal of 4 bases from V and 5 bases from J, the junction contained 13 bases not matched to a gene. Germline V gene data show CDR1 as SGDLS and CDR2 as YYNGEE. Libraries were prepared by immunoSEQ multiplex PCR; TCRdb keeps only in-frame clonotypes and omits some of them. The sample shows fewer than 200,000 clones, 79% of them seen only once. J is TRBJ1-2 and V is TRBV9; 8 bases map to TRBD1. Input material: PBMCs or T cells enriched from blood (not recorded which). The TCR was taken from a woman in her 70s in a cohort exposed to, infected with or recovered from COVID-19 (not recorded which). CDR3 nucleotide sequence: TGTGCCAGCAGCCCTTACCAGGGACAGGCATATTATGGCTACACCTTC. Its translation: CASSPYQGQAYYGYTF.